This section outlines one TCR beta chain sequence together with its context. In the authors' methods: Reference gene primer amplification in the assay estimated nucleated cell counts. Profiled with immunoSEQ multiplex PCR; TCRdb holds only in-frame clones, not every one. The V and J calls and the clone size are those of that table, but D and trimming were determined from the DNA. The table records around 90,000 clones, roughly 87% of them present only once. This record belongs to a study of blood T cell repertoires in COVID-19. Whole-study context: PBMCs, B-cell-depleted T cells, or T cells provided the cDNA or gDNA that made up the material.

This CDR3 comprises 12 residues. The V gene lost 2 bases and the J gene lost 1 base, with 3 bases spanning the gap. Per germline, CDR1 SGHTS and CDR2 YDEGEE. This rearrangement joins TRBV5-8 to TRBJ1-1; D unresolved. The sample consisted of peripheral blood. This clonotype originated in a male donor with acute or convalescent COVID-19. The CDR3 sequence: CASSFWNTEAFF. For the CDR3, the DNA is TGTGCCAGCAGCTTCTGGAACACTGAAGCTTTCTTT.